This TCR beta chain was recovered during a study of cytomegalovirus exposure and HLA in healthy donors. General study findings and limits: Earlier results showed most TCR beta V segments being productive about 90% or about 30% of the time. CMV antigen specificity of three CMV-associated chains was confirmed in vitro.

13 Jbeta primers and 60 Vbeta primers were used for the PCR. Assay used: immunoSEQ multiplex PCR; TCRdb lists only in-frame clones, some missing. The sample records under 70,000 clones, 68% being singletons. For this clone: What it binds is unknown.

The CDR3 loop spans 11 amino acids. Per the germline V gene, CDR1 is SEHNR and CDR2 is FQNEAQ (reference sequence). V lost 5 bases and J lost 4, with 6 bases in between. This TCR was recovered from a woman between 25 and 40 years old in good health and CMV-seronegative. Sequencing was performed on PBMCs. The rearrangement joins TRBV7-9 to TRBJ2-7; tentatively, D is TRBD1 (5 bases). This CDR3 is CASSRGYEQYF. The CDR3 DNA reads TGTGCCAGCAGCAGGGGTTACGAGCAGTACTTC.